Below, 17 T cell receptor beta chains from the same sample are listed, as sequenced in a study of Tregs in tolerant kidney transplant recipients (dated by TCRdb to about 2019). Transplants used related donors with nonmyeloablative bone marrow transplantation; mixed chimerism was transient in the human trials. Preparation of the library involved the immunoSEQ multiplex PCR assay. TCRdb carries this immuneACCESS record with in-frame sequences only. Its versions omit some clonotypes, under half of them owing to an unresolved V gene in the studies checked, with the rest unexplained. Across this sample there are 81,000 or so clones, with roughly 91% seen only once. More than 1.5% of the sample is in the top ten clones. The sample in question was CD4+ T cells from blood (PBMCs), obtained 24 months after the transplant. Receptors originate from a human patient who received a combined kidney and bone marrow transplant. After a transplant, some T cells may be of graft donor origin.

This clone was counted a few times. The CDR3 reads CASSSRRGSGNTIYF. The CDR3 region has the DNA TGTGCCAGCAGCTCCCGGAGGGGTTCTGGAAACACCATATATTTT. This sequence joins TRBV28 and TRBJ1-3; weak D call: TRBD1 (5 bases). The germline V gene encodes CDR1 MDHEN and CDR2 SYDVKM. CDR3 length equals 15 residues. V was pared by 6 bases and J by 1 base, with 13 bases between. Supplemented by reference TRBV28 and TRBJ1-3, the full variable domain reads DVKVTQSSRYLVKRTGEKVFLECVQDMDHENMFWYRQDPGLGLRLIYFSYDVKMKEKGDIPEGYSVSREKKERFSLILESASTNQTSMYLCASSSRRGSGNTIYFGEGSWLTVV.

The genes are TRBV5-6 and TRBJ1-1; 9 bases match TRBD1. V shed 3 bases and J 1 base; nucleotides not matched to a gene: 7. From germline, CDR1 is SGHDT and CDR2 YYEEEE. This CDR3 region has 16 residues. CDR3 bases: TGTGCCAGCAGCTGGGGGACAGGGCATACGAACACTGAAGCTTTCTTT. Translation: CASSWGTGHTNTEAFF.

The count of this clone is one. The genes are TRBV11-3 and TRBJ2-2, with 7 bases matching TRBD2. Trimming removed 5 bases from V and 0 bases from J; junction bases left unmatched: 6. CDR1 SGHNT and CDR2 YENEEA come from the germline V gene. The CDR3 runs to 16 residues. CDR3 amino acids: CASSLPGTTNTGELFF. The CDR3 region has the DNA TGTGCCAGCAGCCTACCCGGGACTACGAACACCGGGGAGCTGTTTTTT.

DNA for the CDR3: TGTGCCAGCAGTCGCCCCCGGGACAATCATAACGAGCAGTACTTC. Protein sequence: CASSRPRDNHNEQYF. This sequence joins TRBV7-2 and TRBJ2-7; perhaps TRBD1 as D (6 bases). This CDR3 comprises 15 residues. Trimming stripped 6 bases from V and 5 bases from J, with 20 bases between. CDR1 SGHTA and CDR2 FQGNSA come from the germline V gene.

CDR3 sequence (DNA): TGTGCCAGCAGCATACAGGGGGGGAACTCTGGGGCCAACGTCCTGACTTTC. Its protein product is CASSIQGGNSGANVLTF. J is TRBJ2-6 and V is TRBV7-2, with a weak D call TRBD1 (8 bases). Trimming took 5 bases from V and 0 from J, leaving 14 bases between them. Germline V CDR1 and CDR2: SGHTA, FQGNSA. This CDR3 is 17 amino acids long.

In nucleotides, the CDR3 is TGTGCCAGCAGCTTCATACTTAGGCAGACAAATTCACCCCTCCACTTT. It yields the protein CASSFILRQTNSPLHF. The chain combines TRBV5-6 with TRBJ1-6; unclear D gene. This CDR3 has 16 residues. Looked up from germline, CDR1 is SGHDT and CDR2 is YYEEEE. Between the trimmed V and J ends, which lost 2 bases and 7 bases, there was a span of 16 bases.

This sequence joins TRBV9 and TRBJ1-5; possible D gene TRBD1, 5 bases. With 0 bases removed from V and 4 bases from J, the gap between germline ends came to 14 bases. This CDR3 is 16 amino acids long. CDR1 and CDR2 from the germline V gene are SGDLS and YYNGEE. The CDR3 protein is CASSVGPGRGNQPQHF. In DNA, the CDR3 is TGTGCCAGCAGCGTAGGACCAGGGCGGGGGAATCAGCCCCAGCATTTT.

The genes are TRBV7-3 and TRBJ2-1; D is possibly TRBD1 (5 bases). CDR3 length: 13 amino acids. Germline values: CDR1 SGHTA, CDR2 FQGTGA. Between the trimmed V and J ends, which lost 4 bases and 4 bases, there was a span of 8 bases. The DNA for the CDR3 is TGTGCCAGCAGCTCGACAGAGTACAATGAGCAGTTCTTC. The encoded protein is CASSSTEYNEQFF.

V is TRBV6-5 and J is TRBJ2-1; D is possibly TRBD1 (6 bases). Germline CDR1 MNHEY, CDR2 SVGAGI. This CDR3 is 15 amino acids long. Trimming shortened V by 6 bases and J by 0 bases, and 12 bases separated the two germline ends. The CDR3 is CASRRRTVSYNEQFF. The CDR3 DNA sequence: TGTGCCAGCAGGCGCCGGACAGTCTCCTACAATGAGCAGTTCTTC.

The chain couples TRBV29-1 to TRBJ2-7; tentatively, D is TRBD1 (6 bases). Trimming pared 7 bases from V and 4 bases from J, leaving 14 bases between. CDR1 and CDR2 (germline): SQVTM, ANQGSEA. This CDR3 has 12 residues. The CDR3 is CSAGQLRYEQYF. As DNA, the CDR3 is TGCAGCGCCGGACAGTTGAGGTACGAGCAGTACTTC.

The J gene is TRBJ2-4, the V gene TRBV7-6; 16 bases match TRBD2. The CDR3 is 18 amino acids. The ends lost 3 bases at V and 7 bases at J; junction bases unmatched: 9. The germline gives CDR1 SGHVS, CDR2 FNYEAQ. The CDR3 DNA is TGTGCCAGCAGCTTCGGGTCGGGGACTAGCGGGGGGGGGAACATTCAGTACTTC. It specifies CASSFGSGTSGGGNIQYF. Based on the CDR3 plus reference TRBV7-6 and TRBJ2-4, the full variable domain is GAGVSQSPRYKVTKRGQDVALRCDPISGHVSLYWYRQALGQGPEFLTYFNYEAQQDKSGLPNDRFSAERPEGSISTLTIQRTEQRDSAMYRCASSFGSGTSGGGNIQYFGAGTRLSVL.

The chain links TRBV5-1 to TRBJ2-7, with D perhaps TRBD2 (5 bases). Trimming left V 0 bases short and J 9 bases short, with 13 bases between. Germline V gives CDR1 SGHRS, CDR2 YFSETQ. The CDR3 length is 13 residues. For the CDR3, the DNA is TGCGCCAGCAGCTTGGCGCGAGGGATGTGGCAGTACTTC. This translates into CASSLARGMWQYF. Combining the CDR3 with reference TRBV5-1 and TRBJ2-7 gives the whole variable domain KAGVTQTPRYLIKTRGQQVTLSCSPISGHRSVSWYQQTPGQGLQFLFEYFSETQRNKGNFPGRFSGRQFSNSRSEMNVSTLELGDSALYLCASSLARGMWQYFGPGTRLTVT.

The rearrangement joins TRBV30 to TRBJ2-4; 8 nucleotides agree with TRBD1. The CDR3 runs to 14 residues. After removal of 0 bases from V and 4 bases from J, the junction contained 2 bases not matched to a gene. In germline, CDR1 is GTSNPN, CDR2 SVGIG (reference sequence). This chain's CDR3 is CAWSVGQGKNIQYF. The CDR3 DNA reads TGTGCCTGGAGTGTAGGACAGGGAAAAAACATTCAGTACTTC.

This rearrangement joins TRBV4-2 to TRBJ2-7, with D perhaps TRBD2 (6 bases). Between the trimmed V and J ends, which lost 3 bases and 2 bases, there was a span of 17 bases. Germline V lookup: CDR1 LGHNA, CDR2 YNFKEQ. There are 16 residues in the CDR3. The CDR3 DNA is TGTGCCAGCAGCCATGATTGGCGGGGTGTTCCCTACGAGCAGTACTTC. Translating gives CASSHDWRGVPYEQYF.

The CDR3 protein is CASRPRQRGYEQFF. In DNA form, the CDR3 reads TGTGCCAGCAGACCCCGACAGCGTGGGTATGAGCAGTTCTTC. The chain joins TRBV11-1 to TRBJ2-1, with D possibly being TRBD1 (5 bases). Trimming left V 6 bases short and J 8 bases short, with 17 bases between. The germline gives CDR1 SGHAT, CDR2 FQDESV (reference sequence). CDR3 length: 14 residues.

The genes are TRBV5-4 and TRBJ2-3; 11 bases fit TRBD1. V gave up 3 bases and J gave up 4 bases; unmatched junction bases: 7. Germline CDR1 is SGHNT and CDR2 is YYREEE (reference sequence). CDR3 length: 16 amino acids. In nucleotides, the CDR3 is TGTGCCAGCAGCTCAGGGACAGGGGGAGCAGCAGATACGCAGTATTTT. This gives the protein CASSSGTGGAADTQYF.

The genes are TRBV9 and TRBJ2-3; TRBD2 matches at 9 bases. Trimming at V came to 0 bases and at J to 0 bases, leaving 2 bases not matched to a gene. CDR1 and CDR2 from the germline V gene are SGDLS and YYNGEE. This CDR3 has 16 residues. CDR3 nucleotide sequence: TGTGCCAGCAGCGTAGCTAGCGGGACTAGCACAGATACGCAGTATTTT. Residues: CASSVASGTSTDTQYF.